The 9 T cell receptor beta chains presented below share a single source sample, sequenced in a study of blood T cells in healthy people across ages. Next came a second PCR, run for about 7 to 12 cycles, which used a sample-barcoded 5' primer along with a J-beta primer mix. TCRdb reprocessed the 5' RACE reads via MiXCR and lists one record per CDR3 protein. There are 700,000 or so distinct CDR3 sequences in the sample; roughly 41% occur only once, and around 30% lies in the top ten. Material: blood. The origin of the receptors is an elderly man in good health.

This clonotype turned up a few times. The DNA for the CDR3 is TGTGCCAGCAGCCAAGAAACAGCTAGCGGGGTCCCATCCTACAATGAGCAGTTCTTC. This translates into CASSQETASGVPSYNEQFF. The chain has TRBV4-2 and TRBJ2-1, with 9 bases identical to TRBD2. CDR1 is LGHNA, CDR2 YNFKEQ, per germline. This CDR3 is built from 19 residues. J lost 1 base, V lost 0 bases, and 10 bases had no gene match.

This clonotype came up many times. The chain combines TRBV20-1 with TRBJ2-6, with TRBD1 matching 7 bases. In germline, CDR1 is DFQATT, CDR2 SNEGSKA (reference sequence). The CDR3 totals 17 residues. V gave up 3 bases and J gave up 0 bases; unmatched junction bases: 8. The CDR3 nucleotides are TGCAGTGCTAGCGCTGACAGGGCTAGCTCTGGGGCCAACGTCCTGACTTTC. Amino acid sequence: CSASADRASSGANVLTF.

A word on this clonotype: With a much larger clone just one base away, this may be a read error. The chain joins TRBV29-1 to TRBJ2-5; D ambiguous. This CDR3 comprises 12 residues. Germline V gene data show CDR1 as SQVTM and CDR2 as ANQGSEA. The CDR3 DNA reads as TGCAGCGTTGGCAAGGACCAAGAGGCCCAGTACTTC. It yields the protein CSVGKDQEAQYF.

The genes are TRBV5-1 and TRBJ1-4; tentatively, D is TRBD1 (5 bases). The CDR3 has 15 residues. Trimming pared 4 bases from V and 3 bases from J, leaving 13 bases between. Germline values: CDR1 SGHRS, CDR2 YFSETQ. CDR3 amino acids: CASSTGTRANEKLFF. CDR3 DNA: TGCGCCAGCAGCACCGGGACGCGGGCTAATGAAAAACTGTTTTTT. The complete variable domain, with remaining parts taken from reference TRBV5-1 and TRBJ1-4, reads KAGVTQTPRYLIKTRGQQVTLSCSPISGHRSVSWYQQTPGQGLQFLFEYFSETQRNKGNFPGRFSGRQFSNSRSEMNVSTLELGDSALYLCASSTGTRANEKLFFGSGTQLSVL.

This clonotype has a count of ten or more. The chain is built from TRBV4-3 and TRBJ2-5, with TRBD1 as a possible D gene (5 bases). V was clipped by 0 bases and J by 3 bases, with 11 bases between them. Germline V gene sequence: CDR1 LGHNA, CDR2 YSLEER. This CDR3 contains 15 residues. CDR3 region: CASSQDLAGKETQYF. In nucleotides, the CDR3 is TGCGCCAGCAGCCAAGATCTGGCAGGGAAAGAGACCCAGTACTTC.

This clonotype was observed a few times. The chain links TRBV28 to TRBJ2-7; D possibly matches TRBD1 or TRBD2 (5 bases each). The end of the DNA fits TRBJ2-5 better, so the J call may be wrong. The CDR3 is 16 residues long. Germline V gene data show CDR1 as MDHEN and CDR2 as SYDVKM. The CDR3 here is CASRTGTSPKVETQYF. CDR3 DNA: TGTGCCAGCAGAACCGGGACCTCCCCAAAGGTGGAGACCCAGTACTTC.

This clonotype turned up a few times. CDR3 nucleotide sequence: TGTGCCAGCAGCCAAGGGTCCCAGGGGAAACGGAATGAAAAACTGTTTTTT. Protein product: CASSQGSQGKRNEKLFF. V usage is TRBV4-2 and J usage is TRBJ1-4, with D possibly TRBD1 on 6 matching bases. V was clipped by 1 base and J by 5 bases, with 17 bases between them. CDR1 is LGHNA and CDR2 is YNFKEQ in the germline V gene. This CDR3 contains 17 residues.

This clonotype was counted only a few times. V and J are TRBV7-9 and TRBJ2-3; no clear D gene. The CDR3 has 12 residues. Germline V lookup: CDR1 SEHNR, CDR2 FQNEAQ (reference sequence). Trimming removed 6 bases from V and 4 bases from J, with 8 bases in between. CDR3: CASRHPPDTQYF. CDR3 nucleotide sequence: TGTGCCAGCAGACACCCGCCAGATACGCAGTATTTT. Complete variable domain (other parts from reference TRBV7-9 and TRBJ2-3): DTGVSQNPRHKITKRGQNVTFRCDPISEHNRLYWYRQTLGQGPEFLTYFQNEAQLEKSRLLSDRFSAERPKGSFSTLEIQRTEQGDSAMYLCASRHPPDTQYFGPGTRLTVL.

This chain uses TRBV12-3 or TRBV12-4 with TRBJ2-3; 8 bases align to TRBD1. There are 16 residues in the CDR3. The J segment lost 0 bases and the V segment lost 5 bases, leaving 7 bases of the junction unmatched. The CDR3 is CASSLRQGYSTDTQYF. DNA for the CDR3: TGTGCCAGCAGTCTAAGACAGGGGTATAGCACAGATACGCAGTATTTT.